This TCR beta chain was captured by sequencing in a study of T-cell memory formation after mild COVID-19. Study results and limitations: Some responding clones appeared in pre-infection memory, suggesting cross-reactive memory joined.

V lost 0 bases and J 7 bases, leaving 14 bases between the germline ends. The germline gives CDR1 SGDLS, CDR2 YYNGEE. This CDR3 has 16 amino acids. This clonotype was counted only a few times. Its target is unknown. A 5'RACE reaction primed in the constant segment made cDNA libraries of TCR alpha and TCR beta, and these carried sample barcodes and UMIs. TCRdb analysed the 5' RACE reads with MiXCR anew, one entry per CDR3 protein. The top ten clones hold 20% to 25% of a sample with about 320,000 distinct CDR3 sequences, approximately 14% of them seen once. The receptor was isolated from a man between 18 and 35 years old who had mild COVID-19 (a few samples of this study predate the infection). Cell type and time point are not known. The sample taken for sequencing was PBMCs or a T cell subset sorted from them (not recorded which). The V call is TRBV9, the J call TRBJ1-6, with TRBD1 as a possible D gene (5 bases). The CDR3 region has the DNA TGTGCCAGCAGCGTAGCTTGGGGGGGAGGCAATTCACCCCTCCACTTT. Its protein product is CASSVAWGGGNSPLHF.